These 28 T cell receptor beta chains came from one sample sequenced in a study of regulatory T cells in long-lasting Graves disease. TCR beta libraries were built with iRepertoire HTBI primers and Arm-PCR of CDR3 regions. TCRdb reprocessed the multiplex PCR reads via MiXCR and lists one record per CDR3 protein. The sample carries approximately 540,000 distinct CDR3 sequences, about 12% recorded once. Time point in this sample: newly diagnosed GD, antithyroid drugs for less than 3 months. From RNA extracted from PBMCs, the TCR library was made. The same specimen was also included in a second study, on T cells in Graves' hyperthyroidism and ophthalmopathy.

The sample in question was peripheral blood mononuclear cells (PBMCs), obtained at new diagnosis, from a patient treated with antithyroid drugs. The receptors shown here come from a woman younger than 45 with Graves disease.

This clonotype has ten or more counts. The chain employs TRBV12-3 or TRBV12-4 and TRBJ2-3; TRBD2 might be the D (5 bases). V was trimmed by 1 base and J by 3 bases, leaving 8 bases between them. CDR3 length: 14 residues. CDR3 amino acids: CASSLGGLTDTQYF. The CDR3 DNA reads as TGTGCCAGCAGTTTAGGAGGGCTTACAGATACGCAGTATTTT.

V usage is TRBV5-1 and J usage is TRBJ2-1, with D tentatively TRBD2 (6 bases). V was cut by 6 bases and J by 7 bases, with 14 bases left in between. The CDR3 loop spans 13 amino acids. From germline, CDR1 is SGHRS and CDR2 YFSETQ. CDR3 loop: CASKMTRMNEQFF. CDR3 DNA sequence: TGCGCCAGCAAAATGACTAGAATGAATGAGCAGTTCTTC.

With respect to this clonotype: A single base separates this from a much larger clone, so it may be a read error. The V gene is TRBV18, the J gene TRBJ1-4; unclear D gene. The germline V and J ends were trimmed by 4 bases and 4 bases, with 13 bases remaining between them. Germline CDR1 and CDR2: KGHSH and LQKENI. CDR3 size: 15 residues. The CDR3 bases are TGTGCCAGCTCACACCGGAGGGCCAATAATGAAAAACTGTTTTTT. This encodes CASSHRRANNEKLFF.

This rearrangement joins TRBV29-1 to TRBJ2-4, with D possibly being TRBD1 (6 bases). The CDR3 loop spans 15 amino acids. V was cut by 6 bases and J by 0 bases, with 15 bases left in between. The germline gives CDR1 SQVTM, CDR2 ANQGSEA. The DNA of the CDR3 is TGCAGCGTGTACTCACAGGGAATAGCCAAAAACATTCAGTACTTC. Translation: CSVYSQGIAKNIQYF.

The sample holds many counts of this clonotype. This rearrangement joins TRBV7-8 to TRBJ1-4, with 8 bases matching TRBD1. The CDR3 has 14 residues. Trimming at V came to 5 bases and at J to 6 bases, leaving 5 bases not matched to a gene. Germline assignment: CDR1 SGHVS and CDR2 FQNEAQ. In DNA form, the CDR3 reads TGTGCCAGCAGCCAACAGGGGGTTGATGAAAAACTGTTTTTT. Protein: CASSQQGVDEKLFF.

Ten or more counts support this clonotype. The gene calls are TRBV19 and TRBJ2-4; D uncertain. The CDR3 loop spans 14 amino acids. The germline V gene has CDR1 LNHDA and CDR2 SQIVND (reference sequence). V was cut by 3 bases and J by 7 bases, with 13 bases left in between. In DNA form, the CDR3 reads TGTGCCAGTAGTATGTCGGTCGGTCGGAACATTCAGTACTTC. The encoded protein is CASSMSVGRNIQYF.

In the case of this clonotype: Just one base apart from a much larger clone, this may be a read error. This chain connects TRBV7-9 to TRBJ2-5, with a tentative D call TRBD2 (6 bases). Per germline, CDR1 SEHNR and CDR2 FQNEAQ (reference sequence). This CDR3 is built from 18 residues. The CDR3 spells CVSSQGDTASEYQETQYF. The CDR3 DNA is TGTGTCAGCAGCCAAGGAGATACGGCTAGCGAGTACCAAGAGACCCAGTACTTC.

The rearrangement joins TRBV5-1 to TRBJ1-1; 8 bases agree with TRBD1. V was clipped by 4 bases and J by 5 bases; unmatched bases: 7. The V gene's germline CDR1 is SGHRS and CDR2 YFSETQ. The CDR3 is 14 amino acids. The CDR3 sequence: CASSLQDRETEAFF. The CDR3 nucleotides read TGCGCCAGCAGCCTCCAGGACAGGGAGACTGAAGCTTTCTTT. The full variable domain, completed using reference TRBV5-1 and TRBJ1-1, is KAGVTQTPRYLIKTRGQQVTLSCSPISGHRSVSWYQQTPGQGLQFLFEYFSETQRNKGNFPGRFSGRQFSNSRSEMNVSTLELGDSALYLCASSLQDRETEAFFGQGTRLTVV.

This clonotype was seen repeatedly, ten times or more. CDR3 nucleotides: TGCAGCGTCAGGTCGTTTTTTTCTGGGGCCAACGTCCTGACTTTC. It specifies CSVRSFFSGANVLTF. The V and J genes are TRBV29-1 and TRBJ2-6; D remains ambiguous. Trimming shortened V by 6 bases and J by 1 base, and 13 bases separated the two germline ends. Germline CDR1 reads SQVTM; CDR2 reads ANQGSEA. The CDR3 consists of 15 residues.

The sample holds many counts of this clonotype. This sequence joins TRBV12-3 or TRBV12-4 and TRBJ2-7; TRBD2 matches 12 bases. V was clipped by 5 bases and J by 3 bases; unmatched bases: 5. This CDR3 comprises 15 residues. The CDR3 reads CASSTGLAGRYEQYF. The CDR3 DNA follows: TGTGCCAGCAGTACGGGACTAGCGGGTCGCTACGAGCAGTACTTC.

This clonotype was picked up many times. V gene TRBV6-2 or TRBV6-3 combines with J gene TRBJ1-5, with TRBD1 matching over 8 bases. CDR3 length equals 20 residues. V lost 0 bases and J lost 0; bases outside the gene matches: 13. The germline V gene encodes CDR1 MNHEY and CDR2 SVGEGT. CDR3 protein: CASSYSQQDRDGYSNQPQHF. In DNA, the CDR3 is TGTGCCAGCAGTTACTCACAACAGGACAGGGATGGGTATAGCAATCAGCCCCAGCATTTT.

This clonotype has a count of ten or more. The V call is TRBV29-1, the J call TRBJ2-5, with D hard to call. Germline V CDR1 and CDR2: SQVTM, ANQGSEA. The CDR3 length is 12 residues. Trimming removed 3 bases at V and 4 bases at J, with 9 bases between. The CDR3 DNA follows: TGCAGCGTTGAGGTTTCTCGAGAGACCCAGTACTTC. It specifies CSVEVSRETQYF.

This clonotype was detected a few times. The V gene is TRBV11-3, the J gene TRBJ1-5, with D possibly TRBD1 on 6 matching bases. Germline loops: CDR1 SGHNT, CDR2 YENEEA. The CDR3 contains 14 residues. V lost 5 bases and J lost 4, with 12 bases in between. The CDR3 nucleotides are TGTGCCAGCAGCGCCCGGACAGCAAATCAGCCCCAGCATTTT. Its translation is CASSARTANQPQHF.

Of note for this clonotype: This CDR3 is missing its conserved last phenylalanine or tryptophan, likely due to a read error. It is unclear where the CDR3 begins or ends on the DNA, so no DNA is shown, and the CDR3 is as TCRdb lists it. This chain links TRBV7-9 with TRBJ2-1; the table calls TRBD2, which could not be checked here. A total of 13 residues make up the CDR3, ends included. The germline V gene encodes CDR1 SEHNR and CDR2 FQNEAQ (reference sequence). The CDR3 is CASSQGGLADLGY.

At least ten counts were recorded for this clonotype. The V call is TRBV20-1, the J call TRBJ1-2; 9 bases line up with TRBD1. The CDR3 loop spans 14 amino acids. Germline values: CDR1 DFQATT, CDR2 SNEGSKA (reference sequence). Trimming took 2 bases from V and 4 from J; bases not matched to a gene: 5. CDR3 region: CSARPPDRGYGYTF. The CDR3 DNA is TGCAGTGCTAGACCCCCGGACAGGGGCTATGGCTACACCTTC.

The chain has TRBV5-4 and TRBJ2-1, with 7 bases that match TRBD1. V lost 0 bases to trimming and J lost 10 bases; unmatched junction nucleotides: 7. The CDR3 consists of 14 residues. The germline CDR1 and CDR2 sequences are SGHNT and YYREEE (reference sequence). CDR3 bases: TGTGCCAGCAGCTTGGGGGGGACAGCCAACGAGCAGTTCTTC. Residues: CASSLGGTANEQFF.

The V call is TRBV10-3, the J call TRBJ2-5, with 11 nucleotides matching TRBD2. This CDR3 has 13 amino acids. Per the germline V gene, CDR1 is ENHRY and CDR2 is SYGVKD. Trimming removed 8 bases from V and 5 bases from J; junction bases left unmatched: 4. This chain's CDR3 is CAIGGTSGETQYF. For the CDR3, the DNA is TGTGCCATCGGGGGGACTAGCGGCGAGACCCAGTACTTC.

This clonotype came up many times. V gene TRBV28 combines with J gene TRBJ1-2; a possible D gene is TRBD1 (5 bases). The CDR3 is 14 residues long. The V gene lost 3 bases and the J gene lost 4 bases, with 12 bases spanning the gap. Per germline, CDR1 MDHEN and CDR2 SYDVKM. The CDR3, as DNA: TGTGCCAGCAGTTTGTCCGGGGGTCCCTATGGCTACACCTTC. Translating it yields CASSLSGGPYGYTF.

This clonotype was seen only a few times. The chain recombines TRBV18 with TRBJ2-7, with D perhaps matching TRBD2 (5 bases). This CDR3 is built from 14 residues. Trimming took 3 bases from V and 6 from J, leaving 15 bases between them. The V gene's germline CDR1 is KGHSH and CDR2 LQKENI. CDR3 protein: CASSPSRTGGEQYF. The CDR3 DNA reads TGTGCCAGCTCACCCTCTCGGACCGGAGGCGAGCAGTACTTC.

The chain uses TRBV9 and TRBJ2-3; no definite D call. Deletions cut 0 bases from V and 7 bases from J, with 12 bases between. The V gene's germline CDR1 is SGDLS and CDR2 YYNGEE. The CDR3 covers 14 residues. This chain's CDR3 is CASSVGAGTNTQYF. The CDR3 DNA is TGTGCCAGCAGCGTAGGGGCAGGAACTAATACGCAGTATTTT.

Details on this clonotype: A much larger clone lies a single base off, so this may be a read error. The chain has TRBV28 and TRBJ1-5; perhaps TRBD2 as D (6 bases). The J call could be wrong; TRBJ2-3 is a better fit for the DNA end. Germline lookup yields CDR1 MDHEN and CDR2 SYDVKM. CDR3 size: 15 residues. As DNA, the CDR3 is TGTGCCAGCAGTTTCGGGAGAAATAGCAATCAGCCCCAGTATTTT. Protein sequence: CASSFGRNSNQPQYF.

This clonotype was seen many times. The chain uses TRBV10-3 and TRBJ2-4; no clear D. The CDR3 spans 15 residues. V lost 3 bases, J lost 2 bases, and 11 bases lay in between. Germline CDR1 reads ENHRY; CDR2 reads SYGVKD. The CDR3 reads CAISEVKGSKNIQYF. The CDR3 nucleotides are TGTGCCATCAGTGAAGTCAAGGGATCCAAAAACATTCAGTACTTC.

In this sample, this clonotype turned up a few times. The chain has TRBV4-3 and TRBJ1-2; D is ambiguous. In germline, CDR1 is LGHNA, CDR2 YSLEER. Trimming pared 1 base from V and 7 bases from J, leaving 13 bases between. This CDR3 comprises 14 residues. CDR3 amino acids: CASSQALNERGYTF. The CDR3 nucleotides read TGCGCCAGCAGCCAAGCTCTGAATGAACGTGGCTACACCTTC.

This clonotype has just a few counts. This sequence joins TRBV6-1 and TRBJ1-1; D gene unclear. CDR3 length equals 13 residues. Between the trimmed V and J ends, which lost 7 bases and 0 bases, there was a span of 9 bases. Germline V lookup: CDR1 MNHNS, CDR2 SASEGT. The CDR3 here is CASTAGLNTEAFF. The CDR3 DNA follows: TGTGCCAGCACTGCAGGACTGAACACTGAAGCTTTCTTT.

At least ten counts were recorded for this clonotype. The chain has TRBV25-1 and TRBJ1-2, with D possibly being TRBD1 (6 bases). This CDR3 spans 13 amino acids. V lost 8 bases, J lost 4 bases, and 14 bases lay in between. The germline gives CDR1 MGHDK, CDR2 SYGVNS. This chain's CDR3 is CASPTGTIYGYTF. In DNA, the CDR3 is TGTGCCAGCCCGACCGGGACAATCTATGGCTACACCTTC.

Details on this clonotype: Because the CDR3 is missing its conserved closing phenylalanine or tryptophan, this is likely a read error. It is unclear where the CDR3 begins or ends on the DNA, so no DNA is shown, and the CDR3 is as TCRdb lists it. The chain has TRBV30 and TRBJ2-5; the table's TRBD2 call for D was not verified on the DNA. The V gene's germline CDR1 is GTSNPN and CDR2 SVGIG (reference sequence). The CDR3 numbers 12 amino acids, ends counted. CDR3 amino acids: CAWSLSVEGLHV.

This clonotype turned up a few times. One end of the junction varies from germline; a read error may be responsible. The chain is built from TRBV29-1 and TRBJ2-3; a possible D gene is TRBD1 (6 bases). There are 11 residues in the CDR3. The germline CDR1 and CDR2 sequences are SQVTM and ANQGSEA. The CDR3 spells CTGQRTDTQYF. The CDR3 DNA reads as TGTACCGGACAGCGCACAGATACGCAGTATTTT.

This clonotype was picked up many times. The chain recombines TRBV27 with TRBJ2-2; D is unclear. CDR3 size: 14 residues. Germline V gives CDR1 MNHEY, CDR2 SMNVEV (reference sequence). V was pared by 8 bases and J by 2 bases, with 12 bases between. CDR3 protein: CASRYGTNTGELFF. The CDR3 DNA sequence: TGTGCCAGCCGCTATGGCACCAACACCGGGGAGCTGTTTTTT.